This entry features one TCR beta chain sequence. The antigen remains undetermined. The V gene lost 2 bases and the J gene lost 2 bases, with 9 bases spanning the gap. CDR3 size: 14 residues. Germline V gene lookup returns CDR1 MNHEY and CDR2 SMNVEV (reference sequence). These data originate in a study of radiotherapy plus CTLA-4 blockade in lung cancer. Study in general: Overall, roughly 17% of patients showed an objective response, while roughly 28% attained disease control. The study, taken as a whole, reports: Best predicting response, reportedly, were early blood T cell clone dynamics, with interferon-beta. Blood saw expansion of tumor-derived TCR clones after radiotherapy plus ipilimumab.

Each patient with chemo-refractory metastatic non-small-cell lung cancer was treated with focal radiation plus CTLA-4 blockade using ipilimumab. Method: immunoSEQ multiplex PCR; TCRdb's copy keeps in-frame clones and lacks some. Of roughly 50,000 clones in the sample, almost 85% were seen once. V is TRBV27 and J is TRBJ1-1; no reliable D call. The receptor was derived from a human donor with non-small cell lung cancer whose response to radiotherapy plus ipilimumab could not be evaluated. The sample consisted of peripheral blood, taken from a patient treated with radiotherapy plus ipilimumab. The CDR3 coding sequence is TGTGCCAGCAGTTTAGCCGGGATCAACACTGAAGCTTTCTTT. Its translation: CASSLAGINTEAFF.